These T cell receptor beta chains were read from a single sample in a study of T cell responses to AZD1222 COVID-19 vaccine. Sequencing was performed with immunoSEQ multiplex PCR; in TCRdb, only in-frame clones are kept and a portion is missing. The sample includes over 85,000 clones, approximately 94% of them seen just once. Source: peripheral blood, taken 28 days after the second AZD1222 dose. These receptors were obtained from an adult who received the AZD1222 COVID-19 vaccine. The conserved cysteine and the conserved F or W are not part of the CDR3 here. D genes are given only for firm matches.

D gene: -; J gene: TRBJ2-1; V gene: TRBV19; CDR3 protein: ASSMTAYNEQF
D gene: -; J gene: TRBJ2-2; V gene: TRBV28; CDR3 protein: ASSLGQNTGELF
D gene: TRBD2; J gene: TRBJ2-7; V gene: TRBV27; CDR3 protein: ASSSGLAGGEQY
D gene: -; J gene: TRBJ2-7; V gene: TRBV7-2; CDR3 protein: ASSLALSFPWRDLLCEQY
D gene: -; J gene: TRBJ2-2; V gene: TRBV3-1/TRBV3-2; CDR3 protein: ASSQEGRTGELF
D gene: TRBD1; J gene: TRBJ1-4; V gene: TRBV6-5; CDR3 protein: ASMRTGRNEKLF
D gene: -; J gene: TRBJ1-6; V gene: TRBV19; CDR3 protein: ASSPRPSDSPLH
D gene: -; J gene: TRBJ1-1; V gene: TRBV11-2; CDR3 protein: ASSRSGGEITEAF
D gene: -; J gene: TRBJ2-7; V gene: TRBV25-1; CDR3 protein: ASSEGGSGPRDTS
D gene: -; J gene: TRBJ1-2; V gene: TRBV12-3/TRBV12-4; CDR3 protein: ASSLSSYGYT
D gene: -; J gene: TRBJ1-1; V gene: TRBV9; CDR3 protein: ASSVTQGTEAF
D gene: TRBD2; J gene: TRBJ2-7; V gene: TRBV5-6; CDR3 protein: ASSLSSGFAYEQY
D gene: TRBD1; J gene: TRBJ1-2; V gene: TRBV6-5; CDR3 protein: ASSSRQGAGGYT
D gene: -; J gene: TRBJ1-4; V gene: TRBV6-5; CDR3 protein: ASSPGTLPREKLF
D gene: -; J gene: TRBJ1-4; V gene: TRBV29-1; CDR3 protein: SVPSDSNSEKLF
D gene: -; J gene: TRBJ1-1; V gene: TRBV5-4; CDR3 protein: ASSLGWTANEAF
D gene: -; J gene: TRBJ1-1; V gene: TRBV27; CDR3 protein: ASSLGGGAEAF
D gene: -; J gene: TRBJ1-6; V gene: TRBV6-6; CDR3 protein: ASKRTVDNSPLH
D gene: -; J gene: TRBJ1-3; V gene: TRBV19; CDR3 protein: ASRQAAGNTIY
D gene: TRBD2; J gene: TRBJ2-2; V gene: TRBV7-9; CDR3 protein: ARERELAGELF
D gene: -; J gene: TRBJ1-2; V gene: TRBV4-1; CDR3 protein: ASSQGGGWPYGYT
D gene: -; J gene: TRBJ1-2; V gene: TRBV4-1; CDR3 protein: ASSPRRTGGYGYT
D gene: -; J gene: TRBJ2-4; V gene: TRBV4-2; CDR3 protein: ASSQEDYIQY
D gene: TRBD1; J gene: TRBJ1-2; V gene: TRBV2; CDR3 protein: ASSEQGGKEGYT
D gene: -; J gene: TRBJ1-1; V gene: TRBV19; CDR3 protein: ASKSTGPGNTEAF
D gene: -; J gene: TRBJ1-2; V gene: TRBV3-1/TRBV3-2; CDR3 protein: ASSREHTVANYGYT
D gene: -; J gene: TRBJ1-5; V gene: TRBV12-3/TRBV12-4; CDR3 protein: ASGGPRTAS
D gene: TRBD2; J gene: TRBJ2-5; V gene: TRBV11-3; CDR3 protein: ASSPGTSGGRETQY
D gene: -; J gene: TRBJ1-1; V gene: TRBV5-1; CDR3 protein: ASSLAEGGNTEAF
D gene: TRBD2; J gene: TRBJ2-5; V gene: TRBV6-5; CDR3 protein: ASTGGKETQY
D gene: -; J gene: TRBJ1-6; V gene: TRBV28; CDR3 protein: ASRGTNSPLH
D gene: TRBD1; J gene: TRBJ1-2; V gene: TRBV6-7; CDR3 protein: ASSRRTGGDYGYT
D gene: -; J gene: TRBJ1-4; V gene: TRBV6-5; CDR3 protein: ASSYAPLLPEKLF
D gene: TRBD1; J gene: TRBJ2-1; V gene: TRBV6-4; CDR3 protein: ASSDHGTDYNEQF
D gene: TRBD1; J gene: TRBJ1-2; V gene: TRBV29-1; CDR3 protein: SADRGYYGYT
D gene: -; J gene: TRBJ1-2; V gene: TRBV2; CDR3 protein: ASSGLSYGYT
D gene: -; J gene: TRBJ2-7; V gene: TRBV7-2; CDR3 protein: ASSLAGPSSPYEQY
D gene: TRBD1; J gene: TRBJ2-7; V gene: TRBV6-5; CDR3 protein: ASSYSNRGHEQY
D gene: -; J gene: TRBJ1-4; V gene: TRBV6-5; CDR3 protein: ASGRANEKLF
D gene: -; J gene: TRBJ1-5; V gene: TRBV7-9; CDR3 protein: ASSLNVDQPQH
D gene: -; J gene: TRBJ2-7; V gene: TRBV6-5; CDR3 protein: ASSYSRFEQY
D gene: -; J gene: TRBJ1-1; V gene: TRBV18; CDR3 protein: ASSLQDGEGTEAF
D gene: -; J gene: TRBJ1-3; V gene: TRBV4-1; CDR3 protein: ASSQAPGLSGNTIY
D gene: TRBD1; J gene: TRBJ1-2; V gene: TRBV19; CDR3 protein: ASSIGQGYGYT
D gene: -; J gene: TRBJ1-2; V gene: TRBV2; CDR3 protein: ASSRDSSGGYT
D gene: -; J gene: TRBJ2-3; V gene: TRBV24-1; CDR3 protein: ATSDHTDTQY
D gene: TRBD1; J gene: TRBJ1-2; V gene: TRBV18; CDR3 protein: ASSQMTGGPTKGGGYT
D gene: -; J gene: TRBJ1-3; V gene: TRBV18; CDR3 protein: ASSQQVHRSGNTIY
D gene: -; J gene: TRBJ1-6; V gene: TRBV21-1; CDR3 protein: ASSKPEPGPGKRPYNSPLH
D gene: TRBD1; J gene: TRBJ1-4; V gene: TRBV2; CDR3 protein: ASSEALGTGDEKLF
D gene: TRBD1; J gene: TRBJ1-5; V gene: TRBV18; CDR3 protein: ASSPANRGLDQPQH